This TCR beta chain was sequenced in a study of cytomegalovirus exposure and HLA in healthy donors. Trimming left V 0 bases short and J 4 bases short, with 7 bases between. Per the germline V gene, CDR1 is SEHNR and CDR2 is FQNEAQ (reference sequence). The CDR3 is made up of 13 amino acids. The PCR made use of 60 Vbeta and 13 Jbeta primers. Method: immunoSEQ multiplex PCR; TCRdb's copy keeps in-frame clones and lacks some. The table shows 160,000 or so clones, with 82% occurring only once. This sequence joins TRBV7-9 and TRBJ2-7; no firm D call. Specimen: PBMCs. The clonotype comes from a woman between 45 and 60 years old in good health and CMV-seropositive. CDR3 coding DNA: TGTGCCAGCAGCTTAGCAAGCGTTTACGAGCAGTACTTC. This sequence encodes CASSLASVYEQYF.